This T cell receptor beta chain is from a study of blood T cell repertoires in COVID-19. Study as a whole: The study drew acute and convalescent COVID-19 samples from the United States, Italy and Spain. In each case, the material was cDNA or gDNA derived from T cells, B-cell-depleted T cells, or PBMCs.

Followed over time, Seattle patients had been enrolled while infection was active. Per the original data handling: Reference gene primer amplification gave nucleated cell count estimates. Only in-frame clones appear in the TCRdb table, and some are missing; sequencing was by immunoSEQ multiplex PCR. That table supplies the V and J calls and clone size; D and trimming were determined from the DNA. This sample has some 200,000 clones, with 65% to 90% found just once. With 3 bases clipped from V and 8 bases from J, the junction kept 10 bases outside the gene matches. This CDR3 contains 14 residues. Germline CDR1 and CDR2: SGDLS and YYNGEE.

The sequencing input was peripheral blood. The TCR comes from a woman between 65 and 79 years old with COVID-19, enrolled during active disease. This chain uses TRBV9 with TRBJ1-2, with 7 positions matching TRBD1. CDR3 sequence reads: CASSATGVEDGYTF. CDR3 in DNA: TGTGCCAGCAGCGCCACAGGGGTGGAGGACGGCTACACCTTC. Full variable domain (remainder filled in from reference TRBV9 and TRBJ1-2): DSGVTQTPKHLITATGQRVTLRCSPRSGDLSVYWYQQSLDQGLQFLIQYYNGEERAKGNILERFSAQQFPDLHSELNLSSLELGDSALYFCASSATGVEDGYTFGSGTRLTVV.